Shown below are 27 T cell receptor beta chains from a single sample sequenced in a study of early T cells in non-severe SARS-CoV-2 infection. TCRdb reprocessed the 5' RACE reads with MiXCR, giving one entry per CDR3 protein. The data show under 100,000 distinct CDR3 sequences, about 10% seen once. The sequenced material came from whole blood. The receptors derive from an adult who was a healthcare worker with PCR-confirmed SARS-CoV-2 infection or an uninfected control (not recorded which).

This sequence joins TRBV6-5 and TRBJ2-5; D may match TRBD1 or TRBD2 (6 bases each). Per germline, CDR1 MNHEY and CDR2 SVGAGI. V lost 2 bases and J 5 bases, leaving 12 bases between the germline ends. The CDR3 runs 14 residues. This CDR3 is CASSYGTRGETQYF. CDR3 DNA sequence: TGTGCCAGCAGTTACGGGACACGGGGGGAGACCCAGTACTTC.

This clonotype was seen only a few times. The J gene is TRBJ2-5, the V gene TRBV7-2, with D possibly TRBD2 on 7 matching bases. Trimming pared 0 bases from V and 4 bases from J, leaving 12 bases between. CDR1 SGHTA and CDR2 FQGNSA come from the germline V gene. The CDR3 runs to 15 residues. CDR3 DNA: TGTGCCAGCAGCTTAGCGGGGGGGCCGCGAGAGACCCAGTACTTC. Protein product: CASSLAGGPRETQYF. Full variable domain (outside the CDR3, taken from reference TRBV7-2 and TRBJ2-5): GAGVSQSPSNKVTEKGKDVELRCDPISGHTALYWYRQSLGQGLEFLIYFQGNSAPDKSGLPSDRFSAERTGGSVSTLTIQRTQQEDSAVYLCASSLAGGPRETQYFGPGTRLLVL.

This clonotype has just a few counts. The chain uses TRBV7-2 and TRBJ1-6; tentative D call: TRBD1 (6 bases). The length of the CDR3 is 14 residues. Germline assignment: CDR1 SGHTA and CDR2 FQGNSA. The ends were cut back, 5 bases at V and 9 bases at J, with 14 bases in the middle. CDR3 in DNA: TGTGCCAGCAGCCCCCGGGACAACGGTTCACCCCTCCACTTT. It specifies CASSPRDNGSPLHF.

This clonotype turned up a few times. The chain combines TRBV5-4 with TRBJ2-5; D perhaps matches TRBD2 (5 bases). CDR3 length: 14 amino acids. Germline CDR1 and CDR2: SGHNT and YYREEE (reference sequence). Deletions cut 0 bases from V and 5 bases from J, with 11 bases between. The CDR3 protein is CASSLGGFEETQYF. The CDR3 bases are TGTGCCAGCAGCTTGGGAGGGTTCGAGGAGACCCAGTACTTC.

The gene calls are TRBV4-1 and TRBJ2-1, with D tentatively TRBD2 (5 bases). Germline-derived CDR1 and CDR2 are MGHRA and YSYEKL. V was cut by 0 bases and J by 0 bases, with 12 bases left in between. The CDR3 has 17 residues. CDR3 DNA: TGCGCCAGCAGCCAAGACGCTTCGGGAAGCTCCTACAATGAGCAGTTCTTC. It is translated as CASSQDASGSSYNEQFF.

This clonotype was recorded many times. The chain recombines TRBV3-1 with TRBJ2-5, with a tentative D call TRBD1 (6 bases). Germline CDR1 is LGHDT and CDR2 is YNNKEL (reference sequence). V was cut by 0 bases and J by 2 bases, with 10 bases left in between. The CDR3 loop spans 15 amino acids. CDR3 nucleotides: TGTGCCAGCAGCCAAGACCTAGGGGGACAAGAGACCCAGTACTTC. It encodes CASSQDLGGQETQYF.

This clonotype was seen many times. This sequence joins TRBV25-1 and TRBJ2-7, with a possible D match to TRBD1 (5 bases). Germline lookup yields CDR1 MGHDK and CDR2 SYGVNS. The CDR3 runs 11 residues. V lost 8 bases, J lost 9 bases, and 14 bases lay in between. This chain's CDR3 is CASFDSTVQYF. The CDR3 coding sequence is TGTGCCAGCTTTGACAGCACCGTGCAGTACTTC.

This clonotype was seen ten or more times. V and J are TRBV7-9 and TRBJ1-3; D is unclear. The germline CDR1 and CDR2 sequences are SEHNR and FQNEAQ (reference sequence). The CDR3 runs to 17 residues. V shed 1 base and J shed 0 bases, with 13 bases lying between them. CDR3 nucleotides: TGTGCCAGCAGCTTAGGAGGGCTACTTTCCTCTGGAAACACCATATATTTT. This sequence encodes CASSLGGLLSSGNTIYF.

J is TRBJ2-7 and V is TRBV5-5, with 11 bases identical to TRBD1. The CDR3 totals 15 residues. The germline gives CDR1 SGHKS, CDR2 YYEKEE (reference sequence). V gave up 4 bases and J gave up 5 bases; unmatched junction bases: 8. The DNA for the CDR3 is TGTGCCAGCAGCCTGGACAGGGGGCGCATGAACGAGCAGTACTTC. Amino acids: CASSLDRGRMNEQYF.

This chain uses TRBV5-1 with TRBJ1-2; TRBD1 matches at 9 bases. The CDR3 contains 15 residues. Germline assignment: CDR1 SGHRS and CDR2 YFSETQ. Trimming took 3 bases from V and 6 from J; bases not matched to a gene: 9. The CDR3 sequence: CASSSPTRTGDGYTF. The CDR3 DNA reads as TGCGCCAGCAGCTCACCCACCAGGACAGGGGATGGCTACACCTTC.

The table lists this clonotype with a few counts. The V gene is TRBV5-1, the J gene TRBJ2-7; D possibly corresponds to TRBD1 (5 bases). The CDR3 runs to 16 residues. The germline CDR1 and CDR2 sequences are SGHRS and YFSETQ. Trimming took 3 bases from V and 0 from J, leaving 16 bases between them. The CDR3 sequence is CASSSPGRRASYEQYF. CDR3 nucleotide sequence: TGCGCCAGCAGCTCACCAGGGCGAAGAGCCTCCTACGAGCAGTACTTC.

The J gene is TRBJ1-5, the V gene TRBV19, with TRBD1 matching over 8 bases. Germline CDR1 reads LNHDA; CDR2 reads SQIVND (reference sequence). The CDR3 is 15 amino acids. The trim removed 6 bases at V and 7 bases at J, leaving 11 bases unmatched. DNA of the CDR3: TGTGCCAGTAGCACCGACAGGGGCAGGGAGCAGCCCCAGCATTTT. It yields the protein CASSTDRGREQPQHF.

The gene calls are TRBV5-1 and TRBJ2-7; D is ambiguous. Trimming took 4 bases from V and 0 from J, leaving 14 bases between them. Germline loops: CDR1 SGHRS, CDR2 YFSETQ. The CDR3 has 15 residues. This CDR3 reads CASSPEPGPSYEQYF. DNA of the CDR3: TGCGCCAGCAGCCCAGAACCGGGCCCCTCCTACGAGCAGTACTTC.

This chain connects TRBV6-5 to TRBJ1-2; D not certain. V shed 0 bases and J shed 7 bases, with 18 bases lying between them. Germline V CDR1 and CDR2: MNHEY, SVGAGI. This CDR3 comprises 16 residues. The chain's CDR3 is CASSYSRYGTYRGYTF. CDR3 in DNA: TGTGCCAGCAGTTACTCGAGGTACGGAACCTATCGTGGCTACACCTTC.

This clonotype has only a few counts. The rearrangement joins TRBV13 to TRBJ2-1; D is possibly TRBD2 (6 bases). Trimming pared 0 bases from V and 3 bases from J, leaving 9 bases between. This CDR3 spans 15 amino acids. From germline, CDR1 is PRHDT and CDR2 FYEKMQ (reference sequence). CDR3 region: CASSLGRDFYNEQFF. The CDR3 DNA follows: TGTGCCAGCAGCTTAGGTCGGGACTTCTACAATGAGCAGTTCTTC. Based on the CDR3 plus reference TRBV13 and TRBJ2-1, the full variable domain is AAGVIQSPRHLIKEKRETATLKCYPIPRHDTVYWYQQGPGQDPQFLISFYEKMQSDKGSIPDRFSAQQFSDYHSELNMSSLELGDSALYFCASSLGRDFYNEQFFGPGTRLTVL.

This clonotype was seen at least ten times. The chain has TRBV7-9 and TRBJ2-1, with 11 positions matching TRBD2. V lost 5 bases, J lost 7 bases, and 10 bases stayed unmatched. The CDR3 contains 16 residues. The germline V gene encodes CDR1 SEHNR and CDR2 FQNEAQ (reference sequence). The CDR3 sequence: CASSALTSGTANEQFF. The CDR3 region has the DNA TGTGCCAGCAGCGCCCTGACTAGCGGGACAGCGAATGAGCAGTTCTTC.

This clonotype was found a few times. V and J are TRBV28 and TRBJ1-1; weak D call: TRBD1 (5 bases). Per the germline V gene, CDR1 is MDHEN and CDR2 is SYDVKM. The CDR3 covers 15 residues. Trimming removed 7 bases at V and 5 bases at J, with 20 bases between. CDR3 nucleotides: TGTGCCAGCACAGTACTAGACAGCCCGCGGACTGAAGCTTTCTTT. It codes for CASTVLDSPRTEAFF.

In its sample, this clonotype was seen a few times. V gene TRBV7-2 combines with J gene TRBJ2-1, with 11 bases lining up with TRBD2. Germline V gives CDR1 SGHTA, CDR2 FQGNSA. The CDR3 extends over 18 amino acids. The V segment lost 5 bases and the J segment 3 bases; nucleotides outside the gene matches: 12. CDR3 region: CASSLNLYSGRGYNEQFF. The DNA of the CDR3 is TGTGCCAGCAGCCTAAACCTTTATAGCGGGAGGGGCTACAATGAGCAGTTCTTC. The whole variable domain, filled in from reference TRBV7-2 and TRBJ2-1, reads GAGVSQSPSNKVTEKGKDVELRCDPISGHTALYWYRQSLGQGLEFLIYFQGNSAPDKSGLPSDRFSAERTGGSVSTLTIQRTQQEDSAVYLCASSLNLYSGRGYNEQFFGPGTRLTVL.

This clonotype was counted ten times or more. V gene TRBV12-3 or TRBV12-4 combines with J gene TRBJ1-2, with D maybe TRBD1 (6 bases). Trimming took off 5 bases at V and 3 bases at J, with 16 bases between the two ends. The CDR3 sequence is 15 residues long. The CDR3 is CASSPRRRGDYGYTF. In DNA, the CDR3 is TGTGCCAGCAGTCCCCGGCGCAGGGGAGACTATGGCTACACCTTC.

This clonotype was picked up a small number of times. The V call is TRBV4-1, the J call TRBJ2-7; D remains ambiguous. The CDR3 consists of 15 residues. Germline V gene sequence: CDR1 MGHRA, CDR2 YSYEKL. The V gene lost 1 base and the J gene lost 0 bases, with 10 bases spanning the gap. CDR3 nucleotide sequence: TGCGCCAGCAGCCAAGTACAAGACCCCTCCTACGAGCAGTACTTC. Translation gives CASSQVQDPSYEQYF.

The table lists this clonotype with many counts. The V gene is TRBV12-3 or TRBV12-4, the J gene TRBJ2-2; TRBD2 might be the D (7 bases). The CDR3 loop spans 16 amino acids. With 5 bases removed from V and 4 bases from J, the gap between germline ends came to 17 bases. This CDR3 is CASSLLGGGGTGELFF. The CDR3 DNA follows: TGTGCCAGCAGTCTTCTTGGCGGGGGCGGCACCGGGGAGCTGTTTTTT.

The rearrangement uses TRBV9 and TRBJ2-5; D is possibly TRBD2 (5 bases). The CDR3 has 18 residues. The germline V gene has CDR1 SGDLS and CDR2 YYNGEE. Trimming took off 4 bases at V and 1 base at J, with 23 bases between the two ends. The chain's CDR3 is CASSPPTGLETPQETQYF. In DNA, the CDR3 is TGTGCCAGCAGCCCCCCGACCGGACTCGAAACACCCCAAGAGACCCAGTACTTC. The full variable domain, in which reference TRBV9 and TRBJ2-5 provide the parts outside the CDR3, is DSGVTQTPKHLITATGQRVTLRCSPRSGDLSVYWYQQSLDQGLQFLIQYYNGEERAKGNILERFSAQQFPDLHSELNLSSLELGDSALYFCASSPPTGLETPQETQYFGPGTRLLVL.

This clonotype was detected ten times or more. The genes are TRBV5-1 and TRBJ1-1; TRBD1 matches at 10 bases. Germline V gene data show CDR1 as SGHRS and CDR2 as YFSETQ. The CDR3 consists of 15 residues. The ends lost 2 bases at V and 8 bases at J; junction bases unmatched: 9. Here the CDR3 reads CASSLNPDRGHEAFF. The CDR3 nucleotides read TGCGCCAGCAGCTTAAACCCCGACAGGGGGCACGAAGCTTTCTTT.

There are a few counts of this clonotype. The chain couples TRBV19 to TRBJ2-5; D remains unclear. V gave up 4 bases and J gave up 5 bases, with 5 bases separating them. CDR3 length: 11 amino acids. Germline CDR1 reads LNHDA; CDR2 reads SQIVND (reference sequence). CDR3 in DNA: TGTGCCAGTAGTACGCGCGAGACCCAGTACTTC. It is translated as CASSTRETQYF.

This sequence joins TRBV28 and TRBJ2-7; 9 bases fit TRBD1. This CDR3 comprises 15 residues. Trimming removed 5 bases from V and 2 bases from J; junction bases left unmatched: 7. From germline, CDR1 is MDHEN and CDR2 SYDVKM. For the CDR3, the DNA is TGTGCCAGCAGTCCCCACAGACAGGGGGCCTACGAGCAGTACTTC. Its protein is CASSPHRQGAYEQYF.

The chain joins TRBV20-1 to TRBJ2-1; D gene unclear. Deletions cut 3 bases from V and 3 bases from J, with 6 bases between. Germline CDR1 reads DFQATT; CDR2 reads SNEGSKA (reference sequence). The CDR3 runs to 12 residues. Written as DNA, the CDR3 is TGCAGTGCTAGGGTCAACTACAATGAGCAGTTCTTC. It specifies CSARVNYNEQFF.

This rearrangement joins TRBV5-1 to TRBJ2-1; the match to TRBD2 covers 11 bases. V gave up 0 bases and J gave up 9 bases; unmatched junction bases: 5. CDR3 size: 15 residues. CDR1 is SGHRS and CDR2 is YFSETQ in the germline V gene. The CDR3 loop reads CASSLVLAGDSEQFF. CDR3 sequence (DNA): TGCGCCAGCAGCTTGGTACTAGCGGGAGACAGTGAGCAGTTCTTC.